This TCR beta chain was recorded in a study of early T cells in non-severe SARS-CoV-2 infection. Study overall: Sequenced material consisted of bulk RNA (from unsorted whole blood), and chains were unpaired.

Germline CDR1 DFQATT, CDR2 SNEGSKA (reference sequence). V lost 6 bases and J 0 bases, leaving 17 bases between the germline ends. The CDR3 consists of 15 residues. Unique molecular identifiers were attached to individual cDNA molecules. A single record per CDR3 protein comes from TCRdb applying MiXCR to the 5' RACE reads. The sample includes 100,000 to 150,000 distinct CDR3 sequences, 14% to 15% seen only once; the top ten take around a fifth. What was sequenced was whole blood. This clonotype originated in an adult who was a healthcare worker with PCR-confirmed SARS-CoV-2 infection or an uninfected control (not recorded which). This chain connects TRBV20-1 to TRBJ1-1; possibly TRBD1 for D (5 bases). CDR3 in DNA: TGCAGTGCCACCCCGACTTCGGGGCTGAACACTGAAGCTTTCTTT. This translates into CSATPTSGLNTEAFF.